The present TCR beta chain was sequenced within a study of siplizumab effects on memory and regulatory T cells. Study conclusions and caveats: Only a minority of proliferating CD4+ or CD8+ clones had an assignable naive or memory phenotype, with roughly 75-97% lacking one.

Germline CDR1 is LNHDA and CDR2 is SQIVND (reference sequence). CDR3 length: 14 residues. V dropped 7 bases and J dropped 6 bases, with 16 bases sitting between them. Some clones are missing from TCRdb's copy, which holds only in-frame ones; the method was immunoSEQ multiplex PCR. The sample carries more than 45,000 clones, 95% to 98% recorded once. Turning to this clone: Its antigen remains unknown.

The TCR sequence derives from a human donor in good health. This chain connects TRBV19 to TRBJ1-5, with D perhaps matching TRBD1 (6 bases). Sequencing used naive CD4+ T cells sorted from blood. The CDR3 DNA reads as TGTGCCAGTACCAACGACAGGAGGTCTCAGCCCCAGCATTTT. Its translation: CASTNDRRSQPQHF.